This T cell receptor beta chain was observed in a study of blood T cell repertoires in COVID-19. Germline CDR1 and CDR2: SEHNR and FQNEAQ (reference sequence). V lost 8 bases to trimming and J lost 0 bases, with 19 bases between them. This CDR3 spans 16 amino acids. Sequenced by immunoSEQ multiplex PCR; TCRdb stores in-frame clones only, minus some. The data contain about 300,000 clones, roughly 86% of them singletons. The TCR originated in a woman aged 45 to 65 who had been exposed to COVID-19. Sequences were obtained from PBMCs or T cells enriched from blood (not recorded which). V is TRBV7-9 and J is TRBJ1-2, with D unresolved. The CDR3 spells CASGSITGNPNYGYTF. CDR3 DNA: TGTGCCAGCGGGTCCATAACGGGGAACCCTAACTATGGCTACACCTTC.